The TCR beta chain described here comes from a study of cytomegalovirus exposure and HLA in healthy donors. This PCR relied on a set of 60 Vbeta primers and 13 Jbeta primers. The protocol was immunoSEQ multiplex PCR, while the TCRdb copy is restricted to in-frame clones and leaves out a portion. Among tens of thousands of clones, less than 80% were seen once, and the ten largest hold 20% to 25%. Source material: PBMCs. This receptor was identified in a woman in her forties or fifties in good health and CMV-seropositive.

In nucleotides, the CDR3 is TGCGCCAGCAGCTTGTCGGTGAACACCGGGGAGCTGTTTTTT. It codes for CASSLSVNTGELFF. The chain employs TRBV5-1 and TRBJ2-2; D ambiguous. Trimming took 1 base from V and 1 from J, leaving 5 bases between them. CDR3 length: 14 residues. The germline V gene encodes CDR1 SGHRS and CDR2 YFSETQ.